This TCR beta chain stems from a study of blood T cell repertoires in COVID-19. Overall study: Both acute and convalescent COVID-19 samples were obtained from the United States, Italy and Spain. T cells, B-cell-depleted T cells, or PBMCs supplied cDNA or gDNA.

As originally analysed: The authors estimated nucleated cell counts from reference gene primer amplification. The data were produced by immunoSEQ multiplex PCR, yet TCRdb's version contains in-frame clones alone and is incomplete. For V, J and clone size, that table is used; D and trimming come from the DNA. The sample comprises about 47,000 clones, roughly four fifths of which are singletons, and 13% to 15% rests with the top ten. Germline V gene lookup returns CDR1 LGHNA and CDR2 YSLEER. This CDR3 is built from 16 residues. The V and J ends lost 4 bases and 4 bases, in that order; junction bases with no gene match: 5.

The specimen was peripheral blood. The chain joins TRBV4-3 to TRBJ2-1; TRBD2 aligns across 12 bases. The clonotype comes from a human donor with acute or convalescent COVID-19. The donor label of this sample is uncertain. The CDR3 nucleotides read TGCGCCAGCAGCCGCCGACTAGCGGGGGATTACAATGAGCAGTTCTTC. This gives the protein CASSRRLAGDYNEQFF.